A single T cell receptor (beta chain) is shown here with its context. The length of the CDR3 is 16 residues. Trimming pared 3 bases from V and 2 bases from J, leaving 11 bases between. This record comes from a study of identical twins. cDNA carried unique molecular identifiers, and a universal primer site was added by template switching. TCRdb re-called the 5' RACE reads through MiXCR, storing one row per CDR3 protein. The profile shows 400,000 to 650,000 distinct CDR3 sequences, 20% to 25% of them singletons. The same sample was also used in a study of T cells expressing NK-cell markers. That work adds: In a few donors, these clonotypes also led the CD3+CD56-NKG2C+ fraction.

The chain couples TRBV12-3 or TRBV12-4 to TRBJ2-6; maybe TRBD1 (6 bases). Input material: CD4+ T cells sorted from blood. The sequence derives from a woman aged 18-30 years in good health. CDR3 protein: CASSFVGGAGANVLTF. The CDR3 region has the DNA TGTGCCAGCAGTTTTGTAGGGGGAGCTGGGGCCAACGTCCTGACTTTC.